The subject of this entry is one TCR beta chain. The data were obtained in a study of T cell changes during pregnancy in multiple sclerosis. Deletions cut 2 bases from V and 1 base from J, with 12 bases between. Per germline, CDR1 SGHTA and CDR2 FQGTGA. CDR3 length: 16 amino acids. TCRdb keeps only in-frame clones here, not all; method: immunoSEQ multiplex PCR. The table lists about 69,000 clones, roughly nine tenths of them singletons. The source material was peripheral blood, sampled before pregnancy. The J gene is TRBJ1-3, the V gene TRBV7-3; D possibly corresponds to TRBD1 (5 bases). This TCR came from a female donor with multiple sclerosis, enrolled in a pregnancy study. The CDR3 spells CASSLDRGGSGNTIYF. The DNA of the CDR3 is TGTGCCAGCAGCTTAGACCGCGGGGGATCTGGAAACACCATATATTTT.